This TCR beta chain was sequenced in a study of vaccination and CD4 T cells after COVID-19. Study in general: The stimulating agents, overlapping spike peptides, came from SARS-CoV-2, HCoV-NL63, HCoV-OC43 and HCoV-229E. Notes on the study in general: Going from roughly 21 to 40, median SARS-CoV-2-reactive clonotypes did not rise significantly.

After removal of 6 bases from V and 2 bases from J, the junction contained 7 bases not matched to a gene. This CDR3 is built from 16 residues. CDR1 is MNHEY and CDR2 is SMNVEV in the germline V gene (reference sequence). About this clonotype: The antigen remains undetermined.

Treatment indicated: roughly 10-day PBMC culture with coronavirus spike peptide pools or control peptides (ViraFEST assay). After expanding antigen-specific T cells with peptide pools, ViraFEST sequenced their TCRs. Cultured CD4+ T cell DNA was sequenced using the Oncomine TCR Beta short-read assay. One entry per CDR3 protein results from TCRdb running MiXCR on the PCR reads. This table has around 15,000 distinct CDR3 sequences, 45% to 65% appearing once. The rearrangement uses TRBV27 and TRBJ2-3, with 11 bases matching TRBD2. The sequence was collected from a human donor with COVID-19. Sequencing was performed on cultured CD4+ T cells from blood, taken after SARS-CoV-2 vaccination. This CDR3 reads CASSRLAGLNTDTQYF. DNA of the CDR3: TGTGCCAGCAGCCGACTAGCGGGGCTGAACACAGATACGCAGTATTTT.